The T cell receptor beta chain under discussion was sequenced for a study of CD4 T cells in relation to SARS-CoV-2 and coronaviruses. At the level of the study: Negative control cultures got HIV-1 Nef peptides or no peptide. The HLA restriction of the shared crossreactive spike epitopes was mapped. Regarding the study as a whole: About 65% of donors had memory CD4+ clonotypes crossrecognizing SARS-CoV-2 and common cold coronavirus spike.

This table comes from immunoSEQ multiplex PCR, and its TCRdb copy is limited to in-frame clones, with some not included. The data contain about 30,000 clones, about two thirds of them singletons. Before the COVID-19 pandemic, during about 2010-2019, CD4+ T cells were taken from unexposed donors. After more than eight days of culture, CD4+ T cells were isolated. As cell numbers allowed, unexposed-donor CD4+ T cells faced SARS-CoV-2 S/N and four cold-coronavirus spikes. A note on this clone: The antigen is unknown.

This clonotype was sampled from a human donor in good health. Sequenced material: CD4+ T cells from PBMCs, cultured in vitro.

The CDR3 bases are TGCGCCAGCAGCCAAGGGGGTGGGCGCACAGATACGCAGTATTTT. Translated, it gives CASSQGGGRTDTQYF. The rearrangement uses TRBV4-3 and TRBJ2-3; D is uncertain. V dropped 1 base and J dropped 1 base, with 9 bases sitting between them. The CDR3 is 15 residues long. Per the germline V gene, CDR1 is LGHNA and CDR2 is YSLEER.